This T cell receptor (beta chain) comes out of a study of ipilimumab plus nivolumab after autologous stem cell transplantation. Some clones are missing from TCRdb's copy, which holds only in-frame ones; the method was immunoSEQ multiplex PCR. In the table there are some 15,000 clones, roughly 79% of which are singletons. This clone appeared once. The V segment lost 6 bases and the J segment 0 bases; nucleotides outside the gene matches: 12. Germline V gene sequence: CDR1 SGDLS, CDR2 YYNGEE. The CDR3 has 18 amino acids. The origin of this receptor is a male donor with primary mediastinal lymphoma. The chain couples TRBV9 to TRBJ2-6, with TRBD1 matching over 7 bases. Material: PBMCs, obtained in a trial of ipilimumab plus nivolumab as post-transplant consolidation. CDR3 coding DNA: TGTGCCAGCACCCTGGGACAGACAGGGTACTCTGGGGCCAACGTCCTGACTTTC. This sequence encodes CASTLGQTGYSGANVLTF.